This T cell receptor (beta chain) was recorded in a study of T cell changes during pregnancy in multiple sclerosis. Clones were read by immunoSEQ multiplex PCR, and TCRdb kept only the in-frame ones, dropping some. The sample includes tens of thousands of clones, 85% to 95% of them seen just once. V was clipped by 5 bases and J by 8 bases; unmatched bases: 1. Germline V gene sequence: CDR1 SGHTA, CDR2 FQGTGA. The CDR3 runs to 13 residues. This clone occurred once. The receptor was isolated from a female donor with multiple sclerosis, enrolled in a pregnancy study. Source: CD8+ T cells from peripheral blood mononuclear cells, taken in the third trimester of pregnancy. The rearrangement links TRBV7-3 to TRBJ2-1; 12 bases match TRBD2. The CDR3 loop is CASSRLAGDEQFF. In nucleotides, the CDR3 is TGTGCCAGCAGCCGACTAGCGGGGGATGAGCAGTTCTTC.